The clone carrying this T cell receptor (beta chain) was found many times. Its matching antigen is unknown. The V gene lost 3 bases and the J gene lost 1 base, with 6 bases spanning the gap. From germline, CDR1 is SQVTM and CDR2 ANQGSEA. The CDR3 consists of 12 residues. This sample was included in a study of blood T cells in healthy people across ages. With a J-beta primer mix and a sample-barcoded 5' primer, a second PCR ran about 7 to 12 cycles. TCRdb reprocessed the 5' RACE reads with MiXCR, giving one entry per CDR3 protein. The sample gives around 870,000 distinct CDR3 sequences, about 28% of which show up once; roughly 17% is in the top ten. General observations from the study: Observed TCR beta diversity showed a strong correlation with the percentage of naive T cells as measured by flow cytometry.

Healthy Russian Caucasian donors spanned ages about 6 to 100 years. The chain links TRBV29-1 to TRBJ1-1, with D unresolved. The sequenced sample was blood. The clonotype originates from a woman at least 80 years old in good health. The CDR3 DNA sequence: TGCAGCGTTGAGACGGGGAACACTGAAGCTTTCTTT. Protein sequence: CSVETGNTEAFF.